The sequence of this T cell receptor beta chain was determined in a study of shared clonotypes between healthy human individuals. General observations from the study: Donors were few, which limited the genetic and exposure-history diversity represented. Sharing across four donors was highest in naive CD4 (approximately 5%) and lowest in memory CD8 (around 0.4%).

J gave up 7 bases and V 7 bases, and 12 bases lay outside the gene matches. Germline assignment: CDR1 SQVTM and CDR2 ANQGSEA. The CDR3 consists of 15 residues. Measured with immunoSEQ multiplex PCR; TCRdb has only the in-frame clones, and not every one. The table has a few million clones, 85% to 95% seen once. Every contributor of samples was a Caucasian grown-up residing in Nashville, Tennessee. Turning to this clone: Its antigen is as yet unknown.

The chain combines TRBV29-1 with TRBJ1-4, with 10 bases aligning to TRBD1. The clonotype originates from a man aged 18 to 30 in good health. Some clones in this sample may be carry-over from other donors' samples. Sequenced material: naive CD4+ T cells from PBMCs. Subset specified: CD45RA+ positively selected. The CDR3 reads CSAPGQGSGGEKLFF. Written as DNA, the CDR3 is TGCAGCGCCCCGGGACAGGGGTCGGGAGGTGAAAAACTGTTTTTT.